Listed below are T cell receptor beta chains from one sample, sequenced in a study of technical replicates of blood from a few donors. TCRdb's table, derived via immunoSEQ multiplex PCR, lists solely in-frame clones and lacks some. Seen here are more than 65,000 clones, 91% observed once, and the top ten hold 0.37%. Sequencing was carried out using T cells isolated from PBMCs. The receptors here all came from a human donor in good health. Some clones in this sample may be carry-over from other donors' samples. Both conserved end residues are part of each CDR3. Each record gives: clone size, D gene, V gene, J gene, CDR3 protein, CDR3 DNA. A D gene is named only where the DNA matches it firmly. Clone size appears in some rows only: once, few, many, or a class for an expanded clone.

size: NA
D: NA
V: TRBV12-5
J: TRBJ2-7
CDR3: CASGLSGIPYEQYF
DNA: TGTGCTAGTGGTTTGAGCGGAATACCCTACGAGCAGTACTTC

size: NA
D: NA
V: TRBV29-1
J: TRBJ1-5
CDR3: CSVSRDTGQPQHF
DNA: TGCAGCGTCTCCAGGGATACTGGTCAGCCCCAGCATTTT

size: NA
D: TRBD2
V: TRBV5-1
J: TRBJ2-7
CDR3: CASSHGLDGEQYF
DNA: TGCGCCAGCAGCCACGGACTAGACGGCGAGCAGTACTTC

size: NA
D: NA
V: TRBV14
J: TRBJ2-7
CDR3: CASSQGSGWGSEQYF
DNA: TGTGCCAGCAGCCAAGGGTCGGGTTGGGGCTCCGAGCAGTACTTC

size: NA
D: NA
V: TRBV9
J: TRBJ2-7
CDR3: CASSQTGSGGSYEQYF
DNA: TGTGCCAGCAGCCAGACAGGGTCCGGGGGCTCCTACGAGCAGTACTTC

size: NA
D: TRBD1
V: TRBV28
J: TRBJ1-4
CDR3: CASRPGTGFDEKLFF
DNA: TGTGCCAGCAGACCTGGGACAGGGTTTGATGAAAAACTGTTTTTT

size: NA
D: NA
V: TRBV2
J: TRBJ2-7
CDR3: CASSGLVVQYF
DNA: TGTGCCAGCAGTGGCTTAGTGGTTCAGTACTTC

size: NA
D: NA
V: TRBV2
J: TRBJ2-5
CDR3: CAASVGGETQYF
DNA: TGTGCCGCGTCAGTGGGGGGAGAGACCCAGTACTTC

size: NA
D: TRBD2
V: TRBV28
J: TRBJ2-1
CDR3: CASSFQREVYNEQFF
DNA: TGTGCCAGCAGTTTTCAGCGGGAGGTATACAATGAGCAGTTCTTC

size: few
D: NA
V: TRBV18
J: TRBJ1-1
CDR3: CASSPSRDRNSEAFF
DNA: TGTGCCAGCTCACCATCGCGGGATCGGAACTCCGAAGCTTTCTTT

size: once
D: NA
V: TRBV11-2
J: TRBJ1-1
CDR3: CASSLAPARGSQAFF
DNA: TGTGCCAGCAGCTTAGCGCCTGCGCGGGGATCCCAAGCTTTCTTT

size: NA
D: NA
V: TRBV6-5
J: TRBJ1-1
CDR3: CASTDWNTGTTEAFF
DNA: TGTGCCAGCACCGATTGGAATACAGGGACCACTGAAGCTTTCTTT

size: once
D: NA
V: TRBV18
J: TRBJ1-1
CDR3: CASSFGDTEAFF
DNA: TGTGCCAGCTCATTCGGGGACACTGAAGCTTTCTTT

size: NA
D: TRBD1
V: TRBV6-6
J: TRBJ1-4
CDR3: CASSSTGNEKLFF
DNA: TGTGCCAGCAGTTCGACAGGGAATGAAAAACTGTTTTTT

size: NA
D: NA
V: TRBV7-9
J: TRBJ2-2
CDR3: CASSLREIANTGELFF
DNA: TGTGCCAGCAGCTTAAGGGAGATCGCGAACACCGGGGAGCTGTTTTTT